These 17 T cell receptor beta chains were all obtained from the same sample, sequenced in a study of resident and recirculating memory T cells in vitiligo (dated by TCRdb to between 2017 and 2018). The method behind the library was the immunoSEQ multiplex PCR assay. In its TCRdb copy, this immuneACCESS table keeps in-frame sequences only and misses some clones. Where compared with another copy, unresolved V genes explain less than half of these, and the others have no known cause. The sample table shows tens of thousands of clones, and 80% to 95% are seen once. The leading ten clones occupy less than 5% of the sample. Sequencing was carried out using blood. The receptor source for this set is a male donor with vitiligo.

J is TRBJ1-1 and V is TRBV7-9, with TRBD1 identical over 7 bases. V was pared by 5 bases and J by 1 base, with 13 bases of the junction left unmatched. This CDR3 region has 17 residues. The germline V gene has CDR1 SEHNR and CDR2 FQNEAQ (reference sequence). CDR3 residues: CASSLRSGRGQNTEAFF. Written as DNA, the CDR3 is TGTGCCAGCAGCCTAAGGTCTGGAAGGGGGCAGAACACTGAAGCTTTCTTT.

The chain joins TRBV10-3 to TRBJ2-3; 9 bases are shared with TRBD1. The CDR3 is 17 residues long. CDR1 is ENHRY, CDR2 SYGVKD, per germline. J gave up 0 bases and V 4 bases, and 8 bases lay outside the gene matches. The CDR3: CAISADRGQGSTDTQYF. CDR3 coding DNA: TGTGCCATCAGTGCGGACAGGGGTCAAGGGAGCACAGATACGCAGTATTTT.

The chain uses TRBV5-4 and TRBJ2-7, with 8 bases matching TRBD1. This CDR3 is built from 15 residues. Germline values: CDR1 SGHNT, CDR2 YYREEE (reference sequence). J was trimmed by 5 bases and V by 0 bases; bases with no gene match: 7. The CDR3 DNA reads TGTGCCAGCAGCTTGGGGACAGGGCCCTTGAACGAGCAGTACTTC. This sequence encodes CASSLGTGPLNEQYF.

This rearrangement joins TRBV6-5 to TRBJ2-2; maybe TRBD1 (6 bases). There are 15 residues in the CDR3. Germline CDR1 is MNHEY and CDR2 is SVGAGI. The germline V and J ends were trimmed by 7 bases and 8 bases, with 20 bases remaining between them. CDR3 protein: CASKGVLGSPGELFF. CDR3 DNA sequence: TGTGCCAGCAAGGGGGTTTTGGGCTCGCCTGGGGAGCTGTTTTTT.

The rearrangement links TRBV5-6 to TRBJ2-7; D gene uncertain. This CDR3 has 12 residues. V was clipped by 0 bases and J by 7 bases, with 8 bases between them. Germline V gives CDR1 SGHDT, CDR2 YYEEEE. The CDR3 sequence: CASSLGQKEQYF. The CDR3 region has the DNA TGTGCCAGCAGCTTGGGGCAGAAAGAGCAGTACTTC.

V is TRBV7-7 and J is TRBJ2-5, with 9 nucleotides matching TRBD2. The ends lost 1 base at V and 5 bases at J; junction bases unmatched: 8. The V gene's germline CDR1 is SSHAT and CDR2 FNYEAQ (reference sequence). CDR3 length equals 16 residues. CDR3 amino acids: CASSLESAGGQETQYF. CDR3 sequence (DNA): TGTGCCAGCAGCTTAGAGAGTGCGGGGGGGCAGGAGACCCAGTACTTC.

The rearrangement joins TRBV6-6 to TRBJ1-1; D not certain. The germline V gene encodes CDR1 MNHNY and CDR2 SVGAGI (reference sequence). CDR3 length: 14 amino acids. V was pared by 5 bases and J by 1 base, with 11 bases between. CDR3 DNA sequence: TGTGCCAGCAGTCCACGGAGCGGGAACACTGAAGCTTTCTTT. Its translation: CASSPRSGNTEAFF.

This rearrangement joins TRBV18 to TRBJ1-5; D ambiguous. CDR3 length: 13 residues. V was cut by 4 bases and J by 3 bases, with 7 bases left in between. In germline, CDR1 is KGHSH, CDR2 LQKENI. CDR3 residues: CASSLDTNQPQHF. CDR3 coding DNA: TGTGCCAGCTCACTCGACACCAATCAGCCCCAGCATTTT.

The chain recombines TRBV6-4 with TRBJ2-1, with TRBD2 matching 10 bases. Germline loops: CDR1 MRHNA, CDR2 SNTAGT. This CDR3 region has 16 residues. The V and J ends lost 6 bases and 3 bases, in that order; junction bases with no gene match: 8. The CDR3 region has the DNA TGTGCCAGCAGCACCCTAGCGGGGGCCTTCTACAATGAGCAGTTCTTC. Its protein product is CASSTLAGAFYNEQFF.

This chain links TRBV28 with TRBJ2-3, with 13 nucleotides matching TRBD2. V shed 4 bases and J 6 bases; nucleotides not matched to a gene: 7. Per the germline V gene, CDR1 is MDHEN and CDR2 is SYDVKM. The CDR3 sequence is 16 residues long. For the CDR3, the DNA is TGTGCCAGCAGTTCCGGGACTAGCGGGGTTGGGGATACGCAGTATTTT. Residues: CASSSGTSGVGDTQYF.

The chain uses TRBV6-1 and TRBJ1-5; D possibly corresponds to TRBD1 (5 bases). This CDR3 spans 13 amino acids. Trimming pared 11 bases from V and 4 bases from J, leaving 15 bases between. Looked up from germline, CDR1 is MNHNS and CDR2 is SASEGT. CDR3 region: CAGAKQENQPQHF. The CDR3 nucleotides are TGTGCCGGGGCGAAACAGGAAAATCAGCCCCAGCATTTT.

The chain links TRBV7-2 to TRBJ2-7; 8 bases line up with TRBD2. The CDR3 extends over 16 amino acids. The junction had 15 bases not matched to a gene; V was cut back by 4 bases and J by 7 bases. CDR1 SGHTA and CDR2 FQGNSA come from the germline V gene. The CDR3 here is CASSSSPGTRVFEQYF. In DNA, the CDR3 is TGTGCCAGCAGCTCCTCCCCCGGGACTAGGGTCTTTGAGCAGTACTTC.

This clone was detected only once. The V call is TRBV11-1, the J call TRBJ1-1; D is possibly TRBD1 (6 bases). The CDR3 covers 15 residues. The germline CDR1 and CDR2 sequences are SGHAT and FQDESV (reference sequence). The ends were cut back, 5 bases at V and 1 base at J, with 14 bases in the middle. The chain's CDR3 is CASSRAWGQNTEAFF. In nucleotides, the CDR3 is TGTGCCAGCAGCAGAGCATGGGGGCAGAACACTGAAGCTTTCTTT. The full variable domain, in which reference TRBV11-1 and TRBJ1-1 provide the parts outside the CDR3, is EAEVAQSPRYKITEKSQAVAFWCDPISGHATLYWYRQILGQGPELLVQFQDESVVDDSQLPKDRFSAERLKGVDSTLKIQPAELGDSAMYLCASSRAWGQNTEAFFGQGTRLTVV.

The chain recombines TRBV11-2 with TRBJ2-1; 13 nucleotides match TRBD2. The V gene end was trimmed by 5 bases and the J gene end by 0 bases; junction bases not matched to a gene: 4. This CDR3 is 17 amino acids long. Germline lookup yields CDR1 SGHAT and CDR2 FQNNGV. CDR3 sequence reads: CASSPGLAGTSYNEQFF. Here the CDR3 DNA reads TGTGCCAGCAGCCCGGGACTAGCGGGGACCTCCTACAATGAGCAGTTCTTC.

The rearrangement uses TRBV9 and TRBJ2-3; D is possibly TRBD2 (5 bases). The CDR3 has 15 amino acids. The germline V gene encodes CDR1 SGDLS and CDR2 YYNGEE. V lost 0 bases, J lost 4 bases, and 12 bases lay in between. DNA for the CDR3: TGTGCCAGCAGCGTAGCCCTAACGGAGGCAGATACGCAGTATTTT. Residues: CASSVALTEADTQYF.

The chain combines TRBV9 with TRBJ1-2, with TRBD1 matching over 10 bases. The V gene's germline CDR1 is SGDLS and CDR2 YYNGEE. The V and J ends lost 6 bases and 3 bases, in that order; junction bases with no gene match: 5. This CDR3 is 14 amino acids long. CDR3 DNA: TGTGCCAGCACCCGTGGGACAGGGGACTATGGCTACACCTTC. It codes for CASTRGTGDYGYTF. Together with reference TRBV9 and TRBJ1-2, the CDR3 gives the full variable domain: DSGVTQTPKHLITATGQRVTLRCSPRSGDLSVYWYQQSLDQGLQFLIQYYNGEERAKGNILERFSAQQFPDLHSELNLSSLELGDSALYFCASTRGTGDYGYTFGSGTRLTVV.

The chain recombines TRBV27 with TRBJ1-5; D may be TRBD1 (6 bases). Germline V gives CDR1 MNHEY, CDR2 SMNVEV (reference sequence). There are 14 residues in the CDR3. Trimming shortened V by 5 bases and J by 4 bases, and 12 bases separated the two germline ends. CDR3 nucleotide sequence: TGTGCCAGCAGTGCCTACAGGGAAAATCAGCCCCAGCATTTT. Translated: CASSAYRENQPQHF.